Listed below are T cell receptor beta chains from one sample, sequenced in a study of blood T cell repertoires in COVID-19. This table comes from immunoSEQ multiplex PCR, and its TCRdb copy is limited to in-frame clones, with some not included. The sample holds around 250,000 clones, about 91% seen once. Source material: PBMCs or T cells enriched from blood (not recorded which). All receptors come from a woman in her thirties or forties with acute COVID-19. CDR3s include the opening cysteine and the closing phenylalanine or tryptophan.

TRBJ2-1 | TRBV10-3 | CAISGDTISYNEQFF
TRBJ2-3 | TRBV11-2 | CASSLGLVDTQYF
TRBJ1-1 | TRBV7-9 | CASSFFMNTEAFF
TRBJ1-4 | TRBV5-1 | CASSLGQGADEKLFF
TRBJ2-1 | TRBV6-2/TRBV6-3 | CASSSPGGNEQFF
TRBJ2-2 | TRBV5-1 | CASSSGLAGVVGTGELFF
TRBJ1-5 | TRBV27 | CASSRDRGTLASNQPQHF
TRBJ2-5 | TRBV18 | CASSQPGQILQETQYF
TRBJ1-5 | TRBV4-1 | CASSQGQLDQPQHF
TRBJ1-2 | TRBV5-5 | CASSLPGQGYGYTF
TRBJ2-4 | TRBV18 | CASSKQGEKNIQYF
TRBJ2-2 | TRBV29-1 | CSAVLGNTGELFF
TRBJ1-1 | TRBV19 | CASTRGDGREAFF
TRBJ2-1 | TRBV27 | CASDSTGTSGDNEQFF
TRBJ2-3 | TRBV28 | CASSRTGSDTQYF
TRBJ2-7 | TRBV4-2 | CASSQDGSGEGYEQYF
TRBJ1-1 | TRBV3-1/TRBV3-2 | CASSLRTANTEAFF
TRBJ2-3 | TRBV9 | CASSPGGSGDTQYF
TRBJ2-1 | TRBV5-4 | CASSLEGLADYNEQFF
TRBJ1-2 | TRBV20-1 | CSASRQGIDGYTF
TRBJ2-1 | TRBV5-4 | CAPSIGGTEDNEQFF
TRBJ1-2 | TRBV2 | CASRSQGFNGYTF
TRBJ2-3 | TRBV2 | CASKSGARTDTQYF
TRBJ2-2 | TRBV5-4 | CASLKGAPGTNTGELFF
TRBJ1-4 | TRBV3-1/TRBV3-2 | CASSQDLLGSNEKLFF
TRBJ2-4 | TRBV19 | CASSTSRPRDIQYF
TRBJ1-2 | TRBV4-3 | CASSQSRQGVGYGYTF
TRBJ2-1 | TRBV2 | CASRATSGRAPYNEQFF
TRBJ1-1 | TRBV13 | CASRRGREAFF
TRBJ2-1 | TRBV19 | CASRKGLAGGPGNEQFF
TRBJ1-5 | TRBV2 | CASRGTGGGQPQHF
TRBJ1-1 | TRBV3-1/TRBV3-2 | CASSQDLASHTEAFF
TRBJ1-4 | TRBV7-9 | CASSTGDRTNEKLFF
TRBJ2-1 | TRBV9 | CASSMGGSSYNEQFF